This is a list of T cell receptor beta chains from one sample in a study of cytomegalovirus exposure and HLA in healthy donors. The protocol was immunoSEQ multiplex PCR, while the TCRdb copy is restricted to in-frame clones and leaves out a portion. Of around 200,000 clones detected, approximately 80% appear once; the ten largest clones hold around 1.2%. Material for sequencing was PBMCs. The receptors were sampled from a girl aged 2 to 10 in good health and CMV-seropositive. Each CDR3 is given with its conserved first and last residue. Fields, in order: D gene, V gene, clone size, J gene, CDR3 DNA, CDR3 protein. A D gene is named only where the DNA matches it firmly. Size is stated for part of the rows, as once, few or many counts, or as a class when the clone is expanded.

d_call: TRBD2; v_call: TRBV5-6; clone_size: NA; j_call: TRBJ2-2; cdr3_nt: TGTGCCAGCAGCTCGGAGCGGGGGGACACCGGGGAGCTGTTTTTT; cdr3_aa: CASSSERGDTGELFF
d_call: NA; v_call: TRBV4-2; clone_size: few; j_call: TRBJ2-3; cdr3_nt: TGTGCCAGCAGCCAAGACCCCCCTGGGAGAGGTAGCACAGATACGCAGTATTTT; cdr3_aa: CASSQDPPGRGSTDTQYF
d_call: NA; v_call: TRBV5-1; clone_size: NA; j_call: TRBJ2-7; cdr3_nt: TGCGCCAGCAGCTTGGAGGTGGGCACCTACGAGCAGTACTTC; cdr3_aa: CASSLEVGTYEQYF
d_call: TRBD2; v_call: TRBV5-1; clone_size: NA; j_call: TRBJ2-7; cdr3_nt: TGCGCCAGCAGCTTGGAGGGCGGGAGGGCCCTCAGCGAGCAGTACTTC; cdr3_aa: CASSLEGGRALSEQYF
d_call: TRBD1; v_call: TRBV28; clone_size: NA; j_call: TRBJ1-1; cdr3_nt: TGTGCCAGCAGTTTCAGGGGGATTTCTGAAGCTTTCTTT; cdr3_aa: CASSFRGISEAFF
d_call: TRBD2; v_call: TRBV4-1; clone_size: NA; j_call: TRBJ2-1; cdr3_nt: TGCGCCAGCAGCCAAGGACTAGCGGAAGACTACAATGAGCAGTTCTTC; cdr3_aa: CASSQGLAEDYNEQFF
d_call: TRBD1; v_call: TRBV2; clone_size: NA; j_call: TRBJ2-7; cdr3_nt: TGTGCCAGCACCGACTACCCGGGACAGCACTACGAGCAGTACTTC; cdr3_aa: CASTDYPGQHYEQYF
d_call: NA; v_call: TRBV9; clone_size: once; j_call: TRBJ2-7; cdr3_nt: TGTGCCAGCAGCTCCACGAGCCTTACTTTGGAGCAGTACTTC; cdr3_aa: CASSSTSLTLEQYF
d_call: NA; v_call: TRBV7-3; clone_size: NA; j_call: TRBJ1-6; cdr3_nt: TGTGCCAGCAGCTTAACGGGGGGGGGAGATAATTCACCCCTCCACTTT; cdr3_aa: CASSLTGGGDNSPLHF
d_call: TRBD1; v_call: TRBV9; clone_size: NA; j_call: TRBJ1-1; cdr3_nt: TGTGCCAGCAGCGTCATGACAGGGACTGAAGCTTTCTTT; cdr3_aa: CASSVMTGTEAFF
d_call: TRBD1; v_call: TRBV5-1; clone_size: NA; j_call: TRBJ1-6; cdr3_nt: TGCGCCAGCAGCTCGGATGGACAGGGGAATTCACCCCTCCACTTT; cdr3_aa: CASSSDGQGNSPLHF
d_call: NA; v_call: TRBV2; clone_size: NA; j_call: TRBJ1-2; cdr3_nt: TGTGCCAGCAGTGAACGCCCAGAAAGCTATGGCTACACCTTC; cdr3_aa: CASSERPESYGYTF
d_call: TRBD1; v_call: TRBV6-6; clone_size: NA; j_call: TRBJ1-2; cdr3_nt: TGTGCCAGCCATATACCAGGGACAGGGGAGGGATATGGCTACACCTTC; cdr3_aa: CASHIPGTGEGYGYTF
d_call: NA; v_call: TRBV29-1; clone_size: NA; j_call: TRBJ2-2; cdr3_nt: TGCAGCGTTGCGGCAGGGGCGGCCACCGGGGAGCTGTTTTTT; cdr3_aa: CSVAAGAATGELFF
d_call: NA; v_call: TRBV10-2; clone_size: NA; j_call: TRBJ2-4; cdr3_nt: TGCGCCAGCAGTGACCCGAACAGGATCGGCAAAAACATTCAGTACTTC; cdr3_aa: CASSDPNRIGKNIQYF
d_call: NA; v_call: TRBV30; clone_size: NA; j_call: TRBJ1-1; cdr3_nt: TGTGCCTGGAGTCTTAGGGACAAAGGGAACACTGAAGCTTTCTTT; cdr3_aa: CAWSLRDKGNTEAFF
d_call: TRBD2; v_call: TRBV6-6; clone_size: few; j_call: TRBJ2-7; cdr3_nt: TGTGCCAGCAGTGGACTAGCGGGATCTTCCTACGAGCAGTACTTC; cdr3_aa: CASSGLAGSSYEQYF
d_call: TRBD2; v_call: TRBV2; clone_size: NA; j_call: TRBJ2-1; cdr3_nt: TGTGCCAGCAGTACCCGACTAGCGGGGGGCCTCTACAATGAGCAGTTCTTC; cdr3_aa: CASSTRLAGGLYNEQFF
d_call: TRBD1; v_call: TRBV25-1; clone_size: NA; j_call: TRBJ2-1; cdr3_nt: TGTGCCAGCAGTGAGGTGGGACAGTACAATGAGCAGTTCTTC; cdr3_aa: CASSEVGQYNEQFF
d_call: NA; v_call: TRBV25-1; clone_size: NA; j_call: TRBJ1-2; cdr3_nt: TGTGCCAGCAGTGAATGGGACTCAATTAACTATGGCTACACCTTC; cdr3_aa: CASSEWDSINYGYTF
d_call: NA; v_call: TRBV2; clone_size: NA; j_call: TRBJ1-5; cdr3_nt: TGTGCCAGCAGGACTGACAGGCTTCAGCCCCAGCATTTT; cdr3_aa: CASRTDRLQPQHF
d_call: NA; v_call: TRBV7-2; clone_size: NA; j_call: TRBJ2-3; cdr3_nt: TGTGCCAGCAGCTCTCCGGACTGGTATAGCACAGATACGCAGTATTTT; cdr3_aa: CASSSPDWYSTDTQYF
d_call: NA; v_call: TRBV7-2; clone_size: NA; j_call: TRBJ1-2; cdr3_nt: TGTGCCAGCAGCTTAGTTGGGGGGTATGGCTACACCTTC; cdr3_aa: CASSLVGGYGYTF
d_call: NA; v_call: TRBV30; clone_size: NA; j_call: TRBJ1-2; cdr3_nt: TGTGCCTGGAGTGTTCACAGGGTCGGAATGATATTTGGCTACACCTTC; cdr3_aa: CAWSVHRVGMIFGYTF
d_call: NA; v_call: TRBV5-4; clone_size: NA; j_call: TRBJ2-3; cdr3_nt: TGTGCCAGCAGCCCCCCGGGAGCGGGTCCGGGCACAGATACGCAGTATTTT; cdr3_aa: CASSPPGAGPGTDTQYF
d_call: NA; v_call: TRBV5-1; clone_size: NA; j_call: TRBJ2-2; cdr3_nt: TGCGCCAGCAGAAACCGACAGATAAACACCGGGGAGCTGTTTTTT; cdr3_aa: CASRNRQINTGELFF
d_call: NA; v_call: TRBV6-5; clone_size: NA; j_call: TRBJ2-2; cdr3_nt: TGTGCCACAGGGCGGGAGAACACCGGGGAGCTGTTTTTT; cdr3_aa: CATGRENTGELFF
d_call: TRBD1; v_call: TRBV7-7; clone_size: NA; j_call: TRBJ2-5; cdr3_nt: TGTGCCAGCAGCACCGGGACAGGGGGCGAGACCCAGTACTTC; cdr3_aa: CASSTGTGGETQYF
d_call: NA; v_call: TRBV5-6; clone_size: NA; j_call: TRBJ1-1; cdr3_nt: TGTGCCAGCAGCTCGGATTTAAGGGGGACTGAAGCTTTCTTT; cdr3_aa: CASSSDLRGTEAFF
d_call: NA; v_call: TRBV5-1; clone_size: NA; j_call: TRBJ2-3; cdr3_nt: TGCGCCAGCAGCTTGCGGGGGACCGCACAAGGCACAGATACGCAGTATTTT; cdr3_aa: CASSLRGTAQGTDTQYF
d_call: NA; v_call: TRBV29-1; clone_size: once; j_call: TRBJ1-2; cdr3_nt: TGCAGCGTTGGGGGGGGAGGGGCACACGGCTACACCTTC; cdr3_aa: CSVGGGGAHGYTF
d_call: NA; v_call: TRBV6-5; clone_size: NA; j_call: TRBJ1-3; cdr3_nt: TGTGCCAGCAGTCCTAGTCTGTTTTCTGGAAACACCATATATTTT; cdr3_aa: CASSPSLFSGNTIYF
d_call: NA; v_call: TRBV6-6; clone_size: NA; j_call: TRBJ1-5; cdr3_nt: TGTGCCAGCAGTTACATCCAGGGGACGAATCAGCCCCAGCATTTT; cdr3_aa: CASSYIQGTNQPQHF
d_call: TRBD2; v_call: TRBV7-3; clone_size: NA; j_call: TRBJ2-7; cdr3_nt: TGTGCCAGCAGCTCCCAACCGGGACTAGCGGGGACCGAGCAGTACTTC; cdr3_aa: CASSSQPGLAGTEQYF
d_call: TRBD1; v_call: TRBV10-3; clone_size: NA; j_call: TRBJ1-5; cdr3_nt: TGTGCCTCCCAACCGGGACAGGATAGCAATCAGCCCCAGCATTTT; cdr3_aa: CASQPGQDSNQPQHF
d_call: TRBD1; v_call: TRBV6-6; clone_size: NA; j_call: TRBJ1-6; cdr3_nt: TGTGCCAGCAGTTACTGGGACAGCCTTAATTCACCCCTCCACTTT; cdr3_aa: CASSYWDSLNSPLHF
d_call: NA; v_call: TRBV9; clone_size: NA; j_call: TRBJ2-2; cdr3_nt: TGTGCCAGCAGCGGGACTCGTTTACGCACCGGGGAGCTGTTTTTT; cdr3_aa: CASSGTRLRTGELFF
d_call: TRBD2; v_call: TRBV30; clone_size: NA; j_call: TRBJ2-7; cdr3_nt: TGTGCCTGGAGGACCGGGACTATCTCCTACGAGCAGTACTTC; cdr3_aa: CAWRTGTISYEQYF
d_call: NA; v_call: TRBV11-2; clone_size: NA; j_call: TRBJ1-2; cdr3_nt: TGTGCCAGCAGCTTAGCGTTCGGGTTTTATGGCTACACCTTC; cdr3_aa: CASSLAFGFYGYTF
d_call: TRBD1; v_call: TRBV2; clone_size: NA; j_call: TRBJ2-2; cdr3_nt: TGTGCCACCCAGGGGGCCGGGGAGCTGTTTTTT; cdr3_aa: CATQGAGELFF
d_call: TRBD1; v_call: TRBV25-1; clone_size: NA; j_call: TRBJ1-1; cdr3_nt: TGTGCCAGTCAGGACAGGGCGAACACTGAAGCTTTCTTT; cdr3_aa: CASQDRANTEAFF
d_call: NA; v_call: TRBV18; clone_size: NA; j_call: TRBJ1-5; cdr3_nt: TGTGCCAGCTCACCGGAGGGGAACCAGCCCCAGCATTTT; cdr3_aa: CASSPEGNQPQHF
d_call: NA; v_call: TRBV2; clone_size: NA; j_call: TRBJ2-3; cdr3_nt: TGTGCCAGCAGTGGAGGGGGACTAAGCACAGATACGCAGTATTTT; cdr3_aa: CASSGGGLSTDTQYF
d_call: NA; v_call: TRBV7-9; clone_size: NA; j_call: TRBJ1-3; cdr3_nt: TGTGCCAGCAGCCATGGAGCAGGGGCCGGAAACACCATATATTTT; cdr3_aa: CASSHGAGAGNTIYF
d_call: TRBD1; v_call: TRBV27; clone_size: NA; j_call: TRBJ1-6; cdr3_nt: TGTGCCAGCACCAACAGGGGGGGGATATATAATTCACCCCTCCACTTT; cdr3_aa: CASTNRGGIYNSPLHF
d_call: NA; v_call: TRBV10-3; clone_size: NA; j_call: TRBJ1-3; cdr3_nt: TGTGCCACCCAGGGCTCTGGAAACACCATATATTTT; cdr3_aa: CATQGSGNTIYF
d_call: TRBD1; v_call: TRBV6-1; clone_size: NA; j_call: TRBJ2-7; cdr3_nt: TGTGCCAGCAGTGAAGCCGGGACAGGGAGTTCCGAGCAGTACTTC; cdr3_aa: CASSEAGTGSSEQYF
d_call: NA; v_call: TRBV30; clone_size: NA; j_call: TRBJ2-7; cdr3_nt: TGTGCCTGGAGTGGTGGCTGGCGGGAAACCTACGAGCAGTACTTC; cdr3_aa: CAWSGGWRETYEQYF
d_call: TRBD1; v_call: TRBV18; clone_size: once; j_call: TRBJ1-2; cdr3_nt: TGTGCCAGCTCACTAAGGACAGGTACTAACTATGGCTACACCTTC; cdr3_aa: CASSLRTGTNYGYTF
d_call: NA; v_call: TRBV19; clone_size: NA; j_call: TRBJ1-1; cdr3_nt: TGTGCCAGTAGTGACCGTGGGGGCTTGAACACTGAAGCTTTCTTT; cdr3_aa: CASSDRGGLNTEAFF
d_call: TRBD2; v_call: TRBV5-6; clone_size: NA; j_call: TRBJ2-1; cdr3_nt: TGTGCCAGCAGCCCAACTAGCGGGAGGGATGAGCAGTTCTTC; cdr3_aa: CASSPTSGRDEQFF
d_call: NA; v_call: TRBV6-6; clone_size: NA; j_call: TRBJ2-5; cdr3_nt: TGTGCCAGCAGTTACCAACTACTAGAGACCCAGTACTTC; cdr3_aa: CASSYQLLETQYF
d_call: TRBD1; v_call: TRBV9; clone_size: NA; j_call: TRBJ2-7; cdr3_nt: TGTGCCAGCAGCGAATATTCGACAGGGGGCGGCTACGAGCAGTACTTC; cdr3_aa: CASSEYSTGGGYEQYF
d_call: NA; v_call: TRBV6-6; clone_size: NA; j_call: TRBJ2-1; cdr3_nt: TGTGCCAGCAGTTATTCGGTCGGTTTTAATGAGCAGTTCTTC; cdr3_aa: CASSYSVGFNEQFF
d_call: NA; v_call: TRBV6-1; clone_size: few; j_call: TRBJ1-2; cdr3_nt: TGTGCCACGGTGAGCTATGGCTACACCTTC; cdr3_aa: CATVSYGYTF
d_call: TRBD2; v_call: TRBV9; clone_size: NA; j_call: TRBJ2-1; cdr3_nt: TGTGCCAGCAGCGCCCGGGGGGGGACCCTCAGGTCGTCCGATGAGCAGTTCTTC; cdr3_aa: CASSARGGTLRSSDEQFF
d_call: NA; v_call: TRBV7-3; clone_size: NA; j_call: TRBJ2-5; cdr3_nt: TGTGCCAGCAGCTTAAGCAGGGAAGAGACCCAGTACTTC; cdr3_aa: CASSLSREETQYF
d_call: TRBD1; v_call: TRBV7-3; clone_size: NA; j_call: TRBJ2-3; cdr3_nt: TGTGCCAGCAGCCCTACAGGGGATAAGCAGTATTTT; cdr3_aa: CASSPTGDKQYF